This T cell receptor (beta chain) was recorded in a study of regulatory T cells in long-lasting Graves disease. This CDR3 has 17 amino acids. Trimming took off 1 base at V and 10 bases at J, with 23 bases between the two ends. Germline-derived CDR1 and CDR2 are DFQATT and SNEGSKA (reference sequence). Time point indicated: newly diagnosed GD, antithyroid drugs for less than 3 months. Preparation of the TCR library used RNA extracted from PBMCs. Combining iRepertoire HTBI primers with Arm-PCR of CDR3 regions, the authors built TCR beta libraries. TCRdb processed the multiplex PCR reads anew with MiXCR; each CDR3 protein has one entry. The sample lists some 400,000 distinct CDR3 sequences, about 15% occurring once. These records were also assigned to another study, of T cells in Graves' hyperthyroidism and ophthalmopathy.

This TCR derives from a young woman with Graves disease. The chain joins TRBV20-1 to TRBJ1-6, with D maybe TRBD1 (5 bases). The specimen comprised peripheral blood mononuclear cells (PBMCs), sampled at new diagnosis, from a patient treated with antithyroid drugs. The CDR3 here is CSARVSPLHGGRSPLHF. The CDR3 bases are TGCAGTGCTAGAGTTTCCCCCCTCCATGGGGGTCGGTCACCCCTCCACTTT.